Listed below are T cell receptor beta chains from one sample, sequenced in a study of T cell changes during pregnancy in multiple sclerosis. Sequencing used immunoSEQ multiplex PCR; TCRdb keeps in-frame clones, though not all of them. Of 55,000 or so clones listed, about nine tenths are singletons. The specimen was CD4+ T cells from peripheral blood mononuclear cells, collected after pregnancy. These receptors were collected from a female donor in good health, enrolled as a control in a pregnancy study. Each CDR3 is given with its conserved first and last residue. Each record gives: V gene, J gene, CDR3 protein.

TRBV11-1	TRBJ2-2	CASSPQGRTYTGELFF
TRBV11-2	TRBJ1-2	CASSPFMRDYGYTF
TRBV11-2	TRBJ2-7	CASSPQGGTAYEQYF
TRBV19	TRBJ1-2	CASMGTGANYGYTF
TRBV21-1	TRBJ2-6	CAGRPQLTPLAANVLTF
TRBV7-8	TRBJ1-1	CASSSRSEAFF
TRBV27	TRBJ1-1	CASSLKPYRAHTEAFF
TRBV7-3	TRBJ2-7	CASSLNPATSYEQYF
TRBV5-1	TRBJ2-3	CASFPRPTSTDTQYF
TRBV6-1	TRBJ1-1	CASSSRRAWTEAFF
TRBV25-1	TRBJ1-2	CASSGDRGSYGYTF
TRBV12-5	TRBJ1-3	CASDFADRVSGNTIYF
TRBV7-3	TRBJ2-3	CASSFDGGADTQYF
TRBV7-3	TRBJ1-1	CASSLKRNTEAFF
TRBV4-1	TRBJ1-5	CASSQGQGPGPQHF
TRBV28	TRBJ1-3	CASSAPGTSRGNTIYF
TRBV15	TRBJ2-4	CATSREEDYVNIQYF
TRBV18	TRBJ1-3	CASSPPGARDSGNTIYF
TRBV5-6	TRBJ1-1	CASSAIGGKAEAFF
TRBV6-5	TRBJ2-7	CASSPRVVAYEQYF
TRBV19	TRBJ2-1	CASRPRGANDNEQFF
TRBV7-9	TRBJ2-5	CASSTWLGGLETQYF
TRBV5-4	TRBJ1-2	CASSRNNRGEDYGYTF
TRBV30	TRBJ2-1	CAWSSVGLAGSSYNEQFF
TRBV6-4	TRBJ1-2	CASQPRTGAGGYTF
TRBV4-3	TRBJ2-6	CASSQDWGQVAGANVLTF
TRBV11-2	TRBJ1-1	CASSYLQGVSEAFF
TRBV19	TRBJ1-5	CASSDRAGGDQPQHF
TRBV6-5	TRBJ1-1	CASSPRGLVHTEAFF